This is a list of T cell receptor beta chains from one sample in a study of T cell responses to AZD1222 COVID-19 vaccine. TCRdb keeps only in-frame clones here, not all; method: immunoSEQ multiplex PCR. The sample lists about 97,000 clones; roughly 84% were seen once. The source was peripheral blood, collected on day 0 of AZD1222 vaccination. The receptor source for this set is an adult in good health. CDR3s include the opening cysteine and the closing phenylalanine or tryptophan. The D gene is left open where the match is weak. A row's size may be missing; if present it is once, few, many or a size class.

clone size | D gene | J gene | V gene | CDR3 DNA | CDR3 protein
- | - | TRBJ1-5 | TRBV20-1 | TGCAGTGCGAGTTCGGGGGCGCGCGGCAATCAGCCCCAGCATTTT | CSASSGARGNQPQHF
- | - | TRBJ1-5 | TRBV19 | TGTGCCAGTAGTATAGTACAGGGTCAGCCCCAGCATTTT | CASSIVQGQPQHF
- | - | TRBJ1-2 | TRBV6-5 | TGTGCCAGCAGTTATGAGGGGTTCTATGGCTACACCTTC | CASSYEGFYGYTF
- | TRBD1 | TRBJ1-3 | TRBV6-5 | TGTGCCAGCAGACGGACAGGGAGAGGAAACACCATATATTTT | CASRRTGRGNTIYF
once | - | TRBJ1-1 | TRBV6-5 | TGTGCCAGCAGTTCTCGTCAGGGAGTGTCGAAAACTGAAGCTTTCTTT | CASSSRQGVSKTEAFF
- | - | TRBJ1-2 | TRBV16 | TGTGCCAGCAGCCAGGGGGGAGTCCCCGGCTACACCTTC | CASSQGGVPGYTF
- | - | TRBJ1-1 | TRBV5-1 | TGCGCCAGCAGCTTGATGTACGGGACTGAAGCTTTCTTT | CASSLMYGTEAFF
- | - | TRBJ2-7 | TRBV18 | TGTGCCAGCTCGCAGAACCAGAAGGACCGTGGGGCTTACGAGCAGTACTTC | CASSQNQKDRGAYEQYF
- | - | TRBJ1-1 | TRBV6-1 | TGTGCCAGCAGTGAATGGGGCGGTACAGGGACTGAAGCTTTCTTT | CASSEWGGTGTEAFF
- | TRBD1 | TRBJ1-5 | TRBV6-5 | TGTGCCAGCAGTTACGGGACAGGGGGAAATCAGCCCCAGCATTTT | CASSYGTGGNQPQHF
- | - | TRBJ1-2 | TRBV4-2 | TGTGCCAGCAGCCAAGATCAGGCAGGCCTTTTTGGCTACACCTTC | CASSQDQAGLFGYTF
- | - | TRBJ1-5 | TRBV7-9 | TGTGCCAGCAGACCCGTGGGACCGGAGCAGCCCCAGCATTTT | CASRPVGPEQPQHF
once | - | TRBJ2-3 | TRBV2 | TGTGCCAGCAGTTTTGGACAGCCATCTAGCACAGATACGCAGTATTTT | CASSFGQPSSTDTQYF
- | - | TRBJ2-7 | TRBV28 | TGTGCCAGCAGGCCGACATACCACTACGAGCAGTACTTC | CASRPTYHYEQYF
- | - | TRBJ2-1 | TRBV11-2 | TGTGCCAGCAGCCATACTAACAGCGAAAATGAGCAGTTCTTC | CASSHTNSENEQFF
- | TRBD1 | TRBJ1-2 | TRBV19 | TGTGCCAGTAGTATCGGACAGGGGGCTGCTAACTATGGCTACACCTTC | CASSIGQGAANYGYTF
- | - | TRBJ1-6 | TRBV12-5 | TGTGCTAGTGGTTTGCACAATTCACCCCTCCACTTT | CASGLHNSPLHF
- | - | TRBJ2-5 | TRBV6-5 | TGTGCCAGCAGCTTCATGGGACCGCCTCAAGAGACCCAGTACTTC | CASSFMGPPQETQYF
medium-sized | TRBD1 | TRBJ2-2 | TRBV6-1 | TGTGCCAGCAGTGAAGAGACAGGGGGAACCGGGGAGCTGTTTTTT | CASSEETGGTGELFF
once | - | TRBJ1-1 | TRBV28 | TGTGCCAGCAGGGCCGGCGGTGAAGCTTTCTTT | CASRAGGEAFF
- | - | TRBJ1-1 | TRBV7-2 | TGTGCCAGCAGCCTCGCTATTCAGAGACTCTCTGAAGCTTTCTTT | CASSLAIQRLSEAFF
- | - | TRBJ1-1 | TRBV28 | TGTGCCAGCAGGTCGACGGGTACGGCTTTCTTT | CASRSTGTAFF
- | - | TRBJ2-7 | TRBV28 | TGTGCCAGCAGTGAACGGGGGGCCCGCTCCTACGAGCAGTACTTC | CASSERGARSYEQYF
- | - | TRBJ1-1 | TRBV6-5 | TGTGCCAGCAGTTACTCGAACACTGAAGCTTTCTTT | CASSYSNTEAFF
- | - | TRBJ2-2 | TRBV11-2 | TGTGCCAGCAGCCCCCCTAGGGGGTCGGGCGGGGAGCTGTTTTTT | CASSPPRGSGGELFF
- | - | TRBJ2-7 | TRBV5-1 | TGCGCCAGCAGCTGGCGACAGTTCTACGAGCAGTACTTC | CASSWRQFYEQYF
- | - | TRBJ2-5 | TRBV6-2/TRBV6-3 | TGTGCCAGCAGTCCCCGACTAGGAGGAGAGACCCAGTACTTC | CASSPRLGGETQYF
few | TRBD1 | TRBJ1-5 | TRBV20-1 | TGCAGTGCTAGTGTCACAGGGGGAGCTCAGCCCCAGCATTTT | CSASVTGGAQPQHF
- | - | TRBJ2-5 | TRBV28 | TGTGCCAGCAGTTTCCAGCGGGCGGTTTCTGAGACCCAGTACTTC | CASSFQRAVSETQYF
- | TRBD1 | TRBJ2-7 | TRBV7-2 | TGTGCCAGCAGCTCGGGACAGATCTACGAGCAGTACTTC | CASSSGQIYEQYF
- | TRBD1 | TRBJ1-2 | TRBV6-5 | TGTGCCAGCAGAGACGGGACAGGGGCGGGCTATGGCTACACCTTC | CASRDGTGAGYGYTF
- | - | TRBJ1-2 | TRBV11-3 | TGTGCCAGCAGCTTGGATAACTATGGCTACACCTTC | CASSLDNYGYTF
- | - | TRBJ1-4 | TRBV3-1/TRBV3-2 | TGTGCCAGCAGCCAAGATAAGTTCCCCAATGAAAAACTGTTTTTT | CASSQDKFPNEKLFF
- | - | TRBJ1-1 | TRBV7-3 | TGTGCCAGCAGCTTAATAGGGCCCGGGACTGAAGCTTTCTTT | CASSLIGPGTEAFF
- | TRBD1 | TRBJ1-1 | TRBV7-3 | TGTGCCAGCAGCCCTCAGGGGGCCCTGAACACTGAAGCTTTCTTT | CASSPQGALNTEAFF
- | - | TRBJ1-3 | TRBV29-1 | TGCAGCGTTCGCGAGGGCTCTGGAAACACCATATATTTT | CSVREGSGNTIYF
few | - | TRBJ2-7 | TRBV28 | TGTGCCAGCAGCCTTTCTTTAGGACGGCCCTACGAGCAGTACTTC | CASSLSLGRPYEQYF
- | - | TRBJ1-1 | TRBV20-1 | TGCAGAAATAGCCAGAACACTGAAGCTTTCTTT | CRNSQNTEAFF
- | TRBD2 | TRBJ2-3 | TRBV6-1 | TGTGCCAGCAGTGAAGTAGCTGCTAGCGGGGGATATACGCAGTATTTT | CASSEVAASGGYTQYF
- | - | TRBJ2-5 | TRBV9 | TGTGCCAGCAGCCCTGGAGGGGCCGGCCGGTGGGAGACCCAGTACTTC | CASSPGGAGRWETQYF
- | - | TRBJ1-3 | TRBV3-1/TRBV3-2 | TGTGCCAGCAGTCTCGACAGAATTGGAAACACCATATATTTT | CASSLDRIGNTIYF